What follows are 29 T cell receptor beta chains derived from one specimen sequenced in a study of blood T cell repertoires in COVID-19. Using immunoSEQ multiplex PCR, the repertoire was profiled, and TCRdb retains in-frame clones only, with some absent. The sample includes 150,000 to 200,000 clones, more than 80% seen only once; the top ten take roughly 8%. Sequenced sample: peripheral blood. The receptors come from a woman in her sixties or seventies with acute or convalescent COVID-19.

This clone was seen a single time. The V call is TRBV19, the J call TRBJ2-7; tentative D call: TRBD1 (6 bases). Germline CDR1 LNHDA, CDR2 SQIVND (reference sequence). The V end was cut by 6 bases, the J end by 7 bases, with 25 bases between. This CDR3 has 16 amino acids. The CDR3 sequence is CASRTKTGLGSQEQYF. CDR3 bases: TGTGCCAGTAGGACTAAAACAGGGTTGGGGAGTCAGGAGCAGTACTTC.

This rearrangement joins TRBV11-2 to TRBJ2-1; D unresolved. Looked up from germline, CDR1 is SGHAT and CDR2 is FQNNGV. This CDR3 has 18 residues. V was clipped by 2 bases and J by 0 bases, with 17 bases between them. CDR3 loop: CASSLRGLFRSSYNEQFF. DNA of the CDR3: TGTGCCAGCAGCTTAAGAGGTCTATTCCGGAGCTCCTACAATGAGCAGTTCTTC.

The count of this clone is one. The chain uses TRBV15 and TRBJ1-3; D is perhaps TRBD1 (6 bases). Germline CDR1 reads LNHNV; CDR2 reads YYDKDF (reference sequence). V shed 3 bases and J shed 0 bases, with 9 bases lying between them. This CDR3 contains 15 residues. The CDR3 bases are TGTGCCACCAGCAGTGGACAGCTCTCTGGAAACACCATATATTTT. It codes for CATSSGQLSGNTIYF.

V is TRBV30 and J is TRBJ1-5, with a possible D match to TRBD1 (6 bases). This CDR3 is built from 16 residues. V was clipped by 0 bases and J by 7 bases, with 19 bases between them. The germline V gene has CDR1 GTSNPN and CDR2 SVGIG (reference sequence). The CDR3 region has the DNA TGTGCCTGGAGTGTGGGGGGGCCGGGGGCGAACCAGCCCCAGCATTTT. Its translation: CAWSVGGPGANQPQHF.

The V call is TRBV7-9, the J call TRBJ2-1; D is uncertain. Germline V gives CDR1 SEHNR, CDR2 FQNEAQ (reference sequence). V shed 11 bases and J shed 5 bases, with 13 bases lying between them. This CDR3 comprises 12 residues. The DNA of the CDR3 is TGTGCCGTCTTTAGTGAAGACAATGAGCAGTTCTTC. It yields the protein CAVFSEDNEQFF.

The chain is built from TRBV24-1 and TRBJ2-1, with TRBD1 matching 9 bases. Germline assignment: CDR1 KGHDR and CDR2 SFDVKD. The CDR3 length is 16 residues. Unmatched junction bases numbered 9, after V lost 3 bases and J lost 7 bases. The CDR3 reads CATSDTGTGIPNEQFF. CDR3 DNA sequence: TGTGCCACCAGTGATACCGGGACAGGGATCCCGAATGAGCAGTTCTTC.

The rearrangement uses TRBV7-9 and TRBJ2-5, with D perhaps TRBD2 (5 bases). Germline CDR1 SEHNR, CDR2 FQNEAQ (reference sequence). The V gene lost 2 bases and the J gene lost 1 base, with 14 bases spanning the gap. CDR3 length equals 16 residues. In DNA form, the CDR3 reads TGTGCCAGCAGCTTAAACCACGGGAACAGCCAAGAGACCCAGTACTTC. It specifies CASSLNHGNSQETQYF.

This chain joins TRBV15 and TRBJ1-2; TRBD1 is a possible D gene (5 bases). The CDR3 contains 14 residues. Germline V lookup: CDR1 LNHNV, CDR2 YYDKDF (reference sequence). With 5 bases removed from V and 6 bases from J, the gap between germline ends came to 16 bases. As DNA, the CDR3 is TGTGCCACCAGCCTCGGGGGGAGAGTTCATGGCTACACCTTC. It codes for CATSLGGRVHGYTF.

This chain joins TRBV30 and TRBJ1-6, with a possible D match to TRBD1 (6 bases). Per germline, CDR1 GTSNPN and CDR2 SVGIG (reference sequence). This CDR3 is 14 amino acids long. Trimming shortened V by 3 bases and J by 9 bases, and 15 bases separated the two germline ends. The chain's CDR3 is CAWRVQGGSSPLHF. Written as DNA, the CDR3 is TGTGCCTGGAGGGTACAGGGTGGAAGTTCACCCCTCCACTTT.

The CDR3 nucleotides are TGTGCCTGGAGTTACCCCCGAGGGGGGGGACTTCGCGGCTCTGGGGCCAACGTCCTGACTTTC. Its translation is CAWSYPRGGGLRGSGANVLTF. The genes are TRBV30 and TRBJ2-6; D may be TRBD2 (7 bases). V was shortened by 2 bases and J by 0 bases, with 26 bases between the two germline ends. The CDR3 length is 21 residues. Germline values: CDR1 GTSNPN, CDR2 SVGIG (reference sequence).

This chain joins TRBV28 and TRBJ2-7; 7 bases fit TRBD2. Trimming removed 6 bases from V and 2 bases from J; junction bases left unmatched: 7. This CDR3 has 14 amino acids. In germline, CDR1 is MDHEN, CDR2 SYDVKM. The CDR3 nucleotides are TGTGCCAGCAGACTTGCTAGCGGAGCCTACGAGCAGTACTTC. Protein sequence: CASRLASGAYEQYF.

The chain combines TRBV5-5 with TRBJ2-3; 8 bases fit TRBD2. Germline V CDR1 and CDR2: SGHKS, YYEKEE (reference sequence). V shed 4 bases, J shed 1 base, and the junction held 8 bases outside the gene matches. The CDR3 covers 16 residues. The CDR3 nucleotides are TGTGCCAGCAGCCGAGTTAGCGGGAAGGGCACAGATACGCAGTATTTT. Protein: CASSRVSGKGTDTQYF.

The chain joins TRBV5-1 to TRBJ1-1; D is undetermined. The CDR3 sequence is 14 residues long. V shed 1 base and J shed 1 base, with 8 bases lying between them. Germline-derived CDR1 and CDR2 are SGHRS and YFSETQ. The CDR3 coding sequence is TGCGCCAGCAGCTTGCCAGGAACGAACACTGAAGCTTTCTTT. Translation: CASSLPGTNTEAFF.

This clone has just one count. This CDR3 is CASSHGGRENEQFF. In DNA form, the CDR3 reads TGTGCCAGCAGCCACGGCGGGAGGGAGAATGAGCAGTTCTTC. This chain joins TRBV3-1 (or the pseudogene TRBV3-2) and TRBJ2-1; 9 bases fit TRBD2. Germline V gives CDR1 LGHDT, CDR2 YNNKEL (reference sequence). This CDR3 has 14 residues. V was pared by 3 bases and J by 7 bases, with 4 bases of the junction left unmatched.

The chain joins TRBV6-5 to TRBJ1-1; D is unclear. Trimming cost V 5 bases and J 4 bases, with 14 bases left between them. Germline CDR1 MNHEY, CDR2 SVGAGI. The CDR3 is 14 residues long. The CDR3 coding sequence is TGTGCCAGCAGTCCCGAAGGCGGGGTCACTGAAGCTTTCTTT. Translating it yields CASSPEGGVTEAFF.

Of note for this clone: One junction end disagrees with the germline gene, perhaps due to a read error. The chain has TRBV6-1 and TRBJ1-4; D possibly corresponds to TRBD1 (6 bases). Germline V gene data show CDR1 as MNHNS and CDR2 as SASEGT. The CDR3 consists of 12 residues. The CDR3 is CASREGQEKLFF. CDR3 bases: TGTGCCAGCAGAGAAGGACAGGAAAAACTGTTTTTT.

The V gene is TRBV7-2, the J gene TRBJ2-4, with TRBD1 matching 10 bases. Germline CDR1 SGHTA, CDR2 FQGNSA. The CDR3 sequence is 16 residues long. V gave up 1 base and J gave up 7 bases; unmatched junction bases: 7. CDR3 sequence reads: CASSLDGQGGLNIQYF. The CDR3 coding sequence is TGTGCCAGCAGCTTAGATGGACAGGGGGGCTTGAACATTCAGTACTTC.

V gene TRBV27 combines with J gene TRBJ1-1; 7 nucleotides line up with TRBD1. CDR3 length: 12 residues. V lost 6 bases to trimming and J lost 8 bases; unmatched junction nucleotides: 6. Germline CDR1 MNHEY, CDR2 SMNVEV (reference sequence). CDR3: CASSRQGSEAFF. Here the CDR3 DNA reads TGTGCCAGCAGCCGACAGGGAAGCGAAGCTTTCTTT.

This chain links TRBV28 with TRBJ1-3; D is possibly TRBD1 (6 bases). V dropped 7 bases and J dropped 4 bases, with 14 bases sitting between them. Germline loops: CDR1 MDHEN, CDR2 SYDVKM. CDR3 size: 14 residues. The CDR3 DNA follows: TGTGCCAGCATTGAACAGGGACACGGAAACACCATATATTTT. This encodes CASIEQGHGNTIYF. Looking up the rest from reference TRBV28 and TRBJ1-3 gives the full variable domain: DVKVTQSSRYLVKRTGEKVFLECVQDMDHENMFWYRQDPGLGLRLIYFSYDVKMKEKGDIPEGYSVSREKKERFSLILESASTNQTSMYLCASIEQGHGNTIYFGEGSWLTVV.

V gene TRBV5-4 combines with J gene TRBJ2-5, with a possible D match to TRBD2 (6 bases). V was clipped by 2 bases and J by 4 bases, with 12 bases between them. The CDR3 is 14 residues long. Germline V gene lookup returns CDR1 SGHNT and CDR2 YYREEE (reference sequence). The CDR3 loop is CASSFRELTETQYF. The DNA of the CDR3 is TGTGCCAGCAGCTTTCGGGAGCTAACAGAGACCCAGTACTTC.

The genes are TRBV3-1 (or the pseudogene TRBV3-2) and TRBJ2-2; 8 nucleotides line up with TRBD1. After removal of 4 bases from V and 5 bases from J, the junction contained 3 bases not matched to a gene. This CDR3 contains 14 residues. The germline V gene encodes CDR1 LGHDT and CDR2 YNNKEL (reference sequence). The CDR3 reads CASSLQGVTGELFF. The CDR3 DNA is TGTGCCAGCAGCCTACAGGGGGTGACCGGGGAGCTGTTTTTT.

Concerning this clone: Different DNA sequences within this sample yield the same CDR3. The V gene is TRBV11-2, the J gene TRBJ2-1; 7 positions match TRBD1. This CDR3 has 15 residues. Germline V CDR1 and CDR2: SGHAT, FQNNGV. V shed 5 bases and J 2 bases; nucleotides not matched to a gene: 6. This CDR3 is CASSPTGQTYNEQFF. The CDR3 coding sequence is TGTGCCAGCAGCCCTACGGGACAGACCTACAATGAGCAGTTCTTC.

The chain employs TRBV3-1 (or the pseudogene TRBV3-2) and TRBJ1-3, with 7 bases identical to TRBD1. This CDR3 comprises 16 residues. Per germline, CDR1 LGHDT and CDR2 YNNKEL (reference sequence). V trimming: 2 bases; J trimming: 3 bases; junction bases outside the gene matches: 7. The CDR3 coding sequence is TGTGCCAGCAGCCAAAGAGGGGGCGGAGGTGGAAACACCATATATTTT. This sequence encodes CASSQRGGGGGNTIYF.

The chain carries TRBV3-1 (or the pseudogene TRBV3-2) and TRBJ2-3; 11 nucleotides line up with TRBD2. The CDR3 covers 16 residues. The trim removed 4 bases at V and 4 bases at J, leaving 7 bases unmatched. Germline-derived CDR1 and CDR2 are LGHDT and YNNKEL (reference sequence). In DNA form, the CDR3 reads TGTGCCAGCAGCCTACTTAGCGGGAGGGCCGCAGATACGCAGTATTTT. Translating it yields CASSLLSGRAADTQYF.

Details on this clone: The junction differs from germline at one of its ends, possibly a read error. V usage is TRBV28 and J usage is TRBJ2-7; D perhaps matches TRBD1 (7 bases). Germline V lookup: CDR1 MDHEN, CDR2 SYDVKM. The CDR3 consists of 13 residues. CDR3 DNA sequence: TGTGCCAGCAGTTTACCGGCAGGGGGAGGTTTGAACTTC. It specifies CASSLPAGGGLNF.

This clone was seen a handful of times. This chain uses TRBV28 with TRBJ1-1; D is undetermined. V gave up 3 bases and J gave up 0 bases, with 5 bases separating them. Germline CDR1 and CDR2: MDHEN and SYDVKM. This CDR3 is built from 13 residues. The CDR3 DNA follows: TGTGCCAGCAGTTTCTCTTTGAACACTGAAGCTTTCTTT. Translation: CASSFSLNTEAFF.

V and J are TRBV6-2 or TRBV6-3 and TRBJ2-3; 13 positions agree with TRBD2. Trimming removed 2 bases from V and 3 bases from J; junction bases left unmatched: 8. This CDR3 has 18 amino acids. Germline CDR1 is MNHEY and CDR2 is SVGEGT. Here the CDR3 reads CASSYTWTSGRFTDTQYF. For the CDR3, the DNA is TGTGCCAGCAGTTACACTTGGACTAGCGGGAGATTTACAGATACGCAGTATTTT.

V usage is TRBV30 and J usage is TRBJ2-2, with a tentative D call TRBD2 (6 bases). V lost 2 bases to trimming and J lost 4 bases, with 11 bases between them. The CDR3 runs 14 residues. The V gene's germline CDR1 is GTSNPN and CDR2 SVGIG (reference sequence). Here the CDR3 reads CAWSRGTATGELFF. The DNA of the CDR3 is TGTGCCTGGAGTCGCGGGACGGCCACCGGGGAGCTGTTTTTT.

The chain combines TRBV24-1 with TRBJ2-1; 8 bases are a match to TRBD2. CDR3 length: 15 residues. The germline gives CDR1 KGHDR, CDR2 SFDVKD. Trimming at V came to 0 bases and at J to 8 bases, leaving 5 bases not matched to a gene. The CDR3 loop is CATSDLREGRDEQFF. The CDR3 DNA reads TGTGCCACCAGTGATTTGCGGGAGGGCCGGGATGAGCAGTTCTTC.